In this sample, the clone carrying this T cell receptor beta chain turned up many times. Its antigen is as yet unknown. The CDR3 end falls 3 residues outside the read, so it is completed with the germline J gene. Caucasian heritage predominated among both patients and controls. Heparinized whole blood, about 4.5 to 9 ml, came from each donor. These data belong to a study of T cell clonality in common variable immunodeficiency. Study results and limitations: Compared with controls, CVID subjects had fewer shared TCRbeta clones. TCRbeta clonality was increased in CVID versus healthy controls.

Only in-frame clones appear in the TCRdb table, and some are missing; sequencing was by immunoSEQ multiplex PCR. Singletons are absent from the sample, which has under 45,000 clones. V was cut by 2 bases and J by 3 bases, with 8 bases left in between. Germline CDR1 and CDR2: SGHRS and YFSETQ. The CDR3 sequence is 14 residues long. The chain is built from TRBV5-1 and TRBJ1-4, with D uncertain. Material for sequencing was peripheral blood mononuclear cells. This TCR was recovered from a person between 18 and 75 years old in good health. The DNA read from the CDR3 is TGCGCCAGCAGCTTCCGGGTACCTAATGAAAAA. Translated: CASSFRVPNEK. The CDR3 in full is CASSFRVPNEKLFF.